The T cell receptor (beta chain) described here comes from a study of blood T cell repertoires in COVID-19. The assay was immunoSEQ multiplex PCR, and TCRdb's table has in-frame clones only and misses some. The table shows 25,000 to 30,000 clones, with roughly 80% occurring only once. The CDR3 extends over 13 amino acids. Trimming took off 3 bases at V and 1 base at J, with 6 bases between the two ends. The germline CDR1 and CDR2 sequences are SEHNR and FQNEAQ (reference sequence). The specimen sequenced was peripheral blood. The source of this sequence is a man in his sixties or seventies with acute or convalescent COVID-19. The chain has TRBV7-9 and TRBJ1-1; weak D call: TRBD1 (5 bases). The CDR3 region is CASSFQGNTEAFF. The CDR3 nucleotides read TGTGCCAGCAGCTTTCAGGGGAACACTGAAGCTTTCTTT. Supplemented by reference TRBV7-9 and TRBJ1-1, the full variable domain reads DTGVSQNPRHKITKRGQNVTFRCDPISEHNRLYWYRQTLGQGPEFLTYFQNEAQLEKSRLLSDRFSAERPKGSFSTLEIQRTEQGDSAMYLCASSFQGNTEAFFGQGTRLTVV.